This T cell receptor beta chain was documented in a study of shared clonotypes between healthy human individuals. This clone turned up a few times. V dropped 0 bases and J dropped 4 bases, with 10 bases sitting between them. This CDR3 is 13 amino acids long. Germline V gene data show CDR1 as SQVTM and CDR2 as ANQGSEA. Deep-level settings were used for running the assay. Sequencing used immunoSEQ multiplex PCR; TCRdb keeps in-frame clones, though not all of them. The sample shows approximately 640,000 clones, around 72% of them seen only once. The rearrangement uses TRBV29-1 and TRBJ2-7, with D unresolved. This sequence originates from a woman in her 30s in good health. What was sequenced was memory CD4+ T cells sorted from blood. Subset defined: CD45RA-negative fraction. The CDR3 loop is CSVEDTLGYEQYF. CDR3 DNA: TGCAGCGTTGAAGATACCCTTGGTTACGAGCAGTACTTC.